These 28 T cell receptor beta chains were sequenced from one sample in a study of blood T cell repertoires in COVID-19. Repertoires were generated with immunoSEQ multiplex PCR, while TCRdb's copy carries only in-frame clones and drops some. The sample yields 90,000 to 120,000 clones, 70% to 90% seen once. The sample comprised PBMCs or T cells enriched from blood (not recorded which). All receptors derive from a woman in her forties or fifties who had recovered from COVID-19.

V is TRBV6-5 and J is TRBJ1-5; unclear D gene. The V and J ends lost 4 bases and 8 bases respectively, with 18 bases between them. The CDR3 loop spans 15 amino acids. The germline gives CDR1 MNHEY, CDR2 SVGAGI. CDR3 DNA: TGTGCCAGCAGTTCCTACCCCGGGAACGGGGAGCCCCAGCATTTT. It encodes CASSSYPGNGEPQHF.

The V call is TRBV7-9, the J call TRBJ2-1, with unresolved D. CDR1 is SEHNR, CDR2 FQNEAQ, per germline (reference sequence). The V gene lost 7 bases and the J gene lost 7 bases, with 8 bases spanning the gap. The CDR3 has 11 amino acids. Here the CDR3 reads CASTRTNEQFF. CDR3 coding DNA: TGTGCCAGCACCCGTACTAATGAGCAGTTCTTC. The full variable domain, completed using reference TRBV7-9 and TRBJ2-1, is DTGVSQNPRHKITKRGQNVTFRCDPISEHNRLYWYRQTLGQGPEFLTYFQNEAQLEKSRLLSDRFSAERPKGSFSTLEIQRTEQGDSAMYLCASTRTNEQFFGPGTRLTVL.

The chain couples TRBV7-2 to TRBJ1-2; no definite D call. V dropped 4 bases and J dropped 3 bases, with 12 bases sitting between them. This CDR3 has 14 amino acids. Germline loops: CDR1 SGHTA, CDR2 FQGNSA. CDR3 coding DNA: TGTGCCAGCAGCTACAGTCTTCTCTACTATGGCTACACCTTC. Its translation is CASSYSLLYYGYTF.

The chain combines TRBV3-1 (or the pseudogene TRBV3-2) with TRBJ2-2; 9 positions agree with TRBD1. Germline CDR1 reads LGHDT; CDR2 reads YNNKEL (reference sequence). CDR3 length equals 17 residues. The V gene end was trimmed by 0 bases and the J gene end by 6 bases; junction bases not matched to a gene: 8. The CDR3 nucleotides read TGTGCCAGCAGCCAAGATAACAGGGGGCGGGGAGCCGGGGAGCTGTTTTTT. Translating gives CASSQDNRGRGAGELFF.

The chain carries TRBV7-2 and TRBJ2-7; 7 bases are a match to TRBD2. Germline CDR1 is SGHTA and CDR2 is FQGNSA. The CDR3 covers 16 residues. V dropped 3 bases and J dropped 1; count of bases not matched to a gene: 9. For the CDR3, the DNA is TGTGCCAGCAGCTTGAGTGGCGGGAGTGTGTCCTACGAGCAGTACTTC. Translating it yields CASSLSGGSVSYEQYF.

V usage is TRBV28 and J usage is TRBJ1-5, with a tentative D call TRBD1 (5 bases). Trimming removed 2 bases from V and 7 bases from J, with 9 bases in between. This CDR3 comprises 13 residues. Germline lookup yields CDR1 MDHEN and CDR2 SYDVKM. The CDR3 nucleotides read TGTGCCAGCAGTTTAGGCAGGGCCCAGCCCCAGCATTTT. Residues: CASSLGRAQPQHF.

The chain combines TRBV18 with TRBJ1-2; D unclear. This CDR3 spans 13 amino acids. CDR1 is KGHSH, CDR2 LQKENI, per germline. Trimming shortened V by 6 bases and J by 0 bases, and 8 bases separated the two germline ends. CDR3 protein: CASSPNTNYGYTF. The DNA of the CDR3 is TGTGCCAGCTCCCCCAACACTAACTATGGCTACACCTTC.

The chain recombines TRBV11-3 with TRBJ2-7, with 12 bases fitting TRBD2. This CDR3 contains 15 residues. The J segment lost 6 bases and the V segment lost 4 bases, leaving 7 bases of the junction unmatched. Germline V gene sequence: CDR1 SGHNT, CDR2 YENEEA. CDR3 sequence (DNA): TGTGCCAGCAGCTCGCCGACTAGCGGGAGACCCGAGCAGTACTTC. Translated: CASSSPTSGRPEQYF.

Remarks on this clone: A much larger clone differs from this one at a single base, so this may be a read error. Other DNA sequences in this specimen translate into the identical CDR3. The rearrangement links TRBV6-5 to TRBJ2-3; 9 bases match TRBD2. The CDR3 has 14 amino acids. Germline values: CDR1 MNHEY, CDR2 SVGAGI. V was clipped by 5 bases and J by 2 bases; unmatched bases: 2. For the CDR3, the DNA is TGTGCCAGCAGTCGCGGGGGGGCCACAGATACGCAGTATTTT. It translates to CASSRGGATDTQYF.

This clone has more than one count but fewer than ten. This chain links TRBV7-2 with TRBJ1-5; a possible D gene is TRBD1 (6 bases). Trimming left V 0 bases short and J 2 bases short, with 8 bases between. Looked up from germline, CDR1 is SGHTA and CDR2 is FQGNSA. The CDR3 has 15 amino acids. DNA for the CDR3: TGTGCCAGCAGCTTAGCCAGGGGCGGCAATCAGCCCCAGCATTTT. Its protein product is CASSLARGGNQPQHF.

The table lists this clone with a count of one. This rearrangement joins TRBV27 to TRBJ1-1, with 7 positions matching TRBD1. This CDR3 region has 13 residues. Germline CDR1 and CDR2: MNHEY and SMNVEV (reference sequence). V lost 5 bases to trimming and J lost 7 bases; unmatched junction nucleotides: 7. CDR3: CASSTINRGEAFF. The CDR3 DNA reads TGTGCCAGCAGTACCATAAACAGGGGTGAAGCTTTCTTT.

The chain's CDR3 is CASSRGGTQYF. The CDR3 DNA sequence: TGTGCCAGCTCGAGGGGAGGGACGCAGTATTTT. The rearrangement links TRBV2 to TRBJ2-3; TRBD2 matches at 7 bases. CDR1 is SNHLY, CDR2 FYNNEI, per germline. The CDR3 has 11 residues. V dropped 8 bases and J dropped 9; count of bases not matched to a gene: 5.

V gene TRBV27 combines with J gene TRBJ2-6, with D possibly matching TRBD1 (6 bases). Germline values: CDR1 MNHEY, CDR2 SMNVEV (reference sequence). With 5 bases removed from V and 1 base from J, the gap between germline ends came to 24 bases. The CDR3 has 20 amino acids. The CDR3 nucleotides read TGTGCCAGCAGTCCACAACCTGGACAGCGGACCCGATCTGGGGCCAACGTCCTGACTTTC. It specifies CASSPQPGQRTRSGANVLTF.

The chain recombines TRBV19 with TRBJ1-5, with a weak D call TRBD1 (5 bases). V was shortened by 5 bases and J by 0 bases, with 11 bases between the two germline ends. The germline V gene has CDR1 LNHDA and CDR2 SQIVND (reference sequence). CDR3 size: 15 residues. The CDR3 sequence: CASSRGEDSNQPQHF. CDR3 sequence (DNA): TGTGCCAGTAGTCGGGGGGAAGATAGCAATCAGCCCCAGCATTTT.

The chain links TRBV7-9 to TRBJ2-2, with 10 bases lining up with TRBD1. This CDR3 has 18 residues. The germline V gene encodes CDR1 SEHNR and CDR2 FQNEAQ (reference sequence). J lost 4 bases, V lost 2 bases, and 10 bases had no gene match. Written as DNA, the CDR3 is TGTGCCAGCAGCTTAAGGGACAGGGGAGAATTAGGCACCGGGGAGCTGTTTTTT. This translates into CASSLRDRGELGTGELFF.

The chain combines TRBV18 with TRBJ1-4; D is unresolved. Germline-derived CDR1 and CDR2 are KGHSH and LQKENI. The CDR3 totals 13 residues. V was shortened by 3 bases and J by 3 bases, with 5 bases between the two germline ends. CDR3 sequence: CASSPPPNEKLFF. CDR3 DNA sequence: TGTGCCAGCTCACCCCCTCCTAATGAAAAACTGTTTTTT.

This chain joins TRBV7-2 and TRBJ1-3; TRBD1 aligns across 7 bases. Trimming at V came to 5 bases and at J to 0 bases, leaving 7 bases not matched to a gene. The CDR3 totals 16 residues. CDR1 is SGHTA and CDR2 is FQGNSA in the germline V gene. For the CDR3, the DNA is TGTGCCAGCAGCAAACGACAGGGCCTCTCTGGAAACACCATATATTTT. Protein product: CASSKRQGLSGNTIYF.

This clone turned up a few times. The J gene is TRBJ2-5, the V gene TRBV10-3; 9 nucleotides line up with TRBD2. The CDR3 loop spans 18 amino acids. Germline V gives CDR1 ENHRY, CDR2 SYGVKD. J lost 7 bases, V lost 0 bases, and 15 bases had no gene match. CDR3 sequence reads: CAISESTGSGGFPGTQYF. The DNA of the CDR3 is TGTGCCATCAGTGAGTCGACAGGGAGCGGGGGGTTCCCCGGGACCCAGTACTTC.

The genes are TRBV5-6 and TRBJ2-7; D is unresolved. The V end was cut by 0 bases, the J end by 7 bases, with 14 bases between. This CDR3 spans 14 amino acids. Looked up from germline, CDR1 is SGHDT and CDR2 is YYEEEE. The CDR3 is CASSLGLARFEQYF. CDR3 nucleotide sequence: TGTGCCAGCAGCTTGGGGTTAGCCAGATTTGAGCAGTACTTC.

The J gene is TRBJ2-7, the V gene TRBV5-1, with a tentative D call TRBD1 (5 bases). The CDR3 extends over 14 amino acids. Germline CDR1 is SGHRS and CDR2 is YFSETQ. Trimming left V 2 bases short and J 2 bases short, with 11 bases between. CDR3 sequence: CASSFSQAAYEQYF. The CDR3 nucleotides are TGCGCCAGCAGCTTTTCACAGGCCGCCTACGAGCAGTACTTC.

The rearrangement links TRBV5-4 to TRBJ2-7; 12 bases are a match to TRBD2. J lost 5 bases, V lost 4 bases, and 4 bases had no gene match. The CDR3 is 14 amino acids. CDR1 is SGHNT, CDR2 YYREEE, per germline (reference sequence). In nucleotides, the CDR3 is TGTGCCAGCAGCCTAGCGGGGGGGCCACACGAGCAGTACTTC. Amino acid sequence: CASSLAGGPHEQYF.

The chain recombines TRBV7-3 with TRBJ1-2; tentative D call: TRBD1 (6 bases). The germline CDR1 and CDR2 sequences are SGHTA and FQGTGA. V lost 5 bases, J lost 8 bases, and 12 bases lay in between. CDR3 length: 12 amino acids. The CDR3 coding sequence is TGTGCCAGCAGCGTACAGGGTACCGGCTACACCTTC. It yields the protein CASSVQGTGYTF.

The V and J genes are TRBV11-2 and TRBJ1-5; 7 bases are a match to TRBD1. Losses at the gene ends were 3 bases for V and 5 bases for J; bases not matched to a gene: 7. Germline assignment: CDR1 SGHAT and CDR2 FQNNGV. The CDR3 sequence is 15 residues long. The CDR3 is CASSLAAGGYQPQHF. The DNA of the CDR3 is TGTGCCAGCAGCTTGGCAGCAGGGGGATATCAGCCCCAGCATTTT.

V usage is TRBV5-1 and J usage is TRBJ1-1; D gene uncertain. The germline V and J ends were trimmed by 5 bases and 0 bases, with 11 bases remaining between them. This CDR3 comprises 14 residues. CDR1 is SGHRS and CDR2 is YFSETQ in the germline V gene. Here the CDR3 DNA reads TGCGCCAGCAGACCAGGATCCATGAACACTGAAGCTTTCTTT. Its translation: CASRPGSMNTEAFF.

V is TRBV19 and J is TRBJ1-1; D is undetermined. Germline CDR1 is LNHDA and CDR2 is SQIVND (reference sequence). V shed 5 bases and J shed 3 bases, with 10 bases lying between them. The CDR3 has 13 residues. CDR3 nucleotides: TGTGCCAGTAGTGCTTACAGAGACACTGAAGCTTTCTTT. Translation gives CASSAYRDTEAFF. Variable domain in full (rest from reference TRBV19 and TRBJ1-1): DGGITQSPKYLFRKEGQNVTLSCEQNLNHDAMYWYRQDPGQGLRLIYYSQIVNDFQKGDIAEGYSVSREKKESFPLTVTSAQKNPTAFYLCASSAYRDTEAFFGQGTRLTVV.

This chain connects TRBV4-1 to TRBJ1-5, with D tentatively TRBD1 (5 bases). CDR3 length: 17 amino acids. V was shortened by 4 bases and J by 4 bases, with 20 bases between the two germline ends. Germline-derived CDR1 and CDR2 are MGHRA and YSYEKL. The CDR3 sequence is CASSPFGGGRENQPQHF. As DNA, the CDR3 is TGCGCCAGCAGCCCATTTGGGGGAGGCAGGGAGAATCAGCCCCAGCATTTT.

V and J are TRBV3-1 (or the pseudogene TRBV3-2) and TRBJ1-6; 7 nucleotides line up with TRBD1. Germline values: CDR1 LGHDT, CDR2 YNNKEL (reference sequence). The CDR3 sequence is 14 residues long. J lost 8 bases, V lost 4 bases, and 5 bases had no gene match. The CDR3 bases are TGTGCCAGCAGCCCGACAGGGCTCTATTCACCCCTCCACTTT. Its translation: CASSPTGLYSPLHF.

The CDR3 DNA follows: TGTGCCAGCGGACAGGGGTGGCGCGGCTACACCTTC. Its translation: CASGQGWRGYTF. The chain combines TRBV28 with TRBJ1-2, with TRBD1 matching over 9 bases. Germline loops: CDR1 MDHEN, CDR2 SYDVKM. V trimming: 8 bases; J trimming: 8 bases; junction bases outside the gene matches: 6. This CDR3 comprises 12 residues.